This entry lists 10 T cell receptor beta chains sequenced from one sample in a study of T cell repertoires in cytomegalovirus infection (dated by TCRdb to between 2018 and 2021). Sequencing was carried out with an Illumina HiSeq 1500. In-frame beta chains were kept once TCRdb had trimmed the public reads at Q25 with fastp and called clones with MiXCR. For every CDR3 protein sequence, its rows merge into one entry that carries the most common genes and DNA. This sample holds 300,000 or so distinct CDR3 sequences; around 25% were observed only once. The top ten clonotypes cover around 14% of the sample. Sequenced material: PBMCs. All receptors derive from a human donor in good health (CMV status not recorded). Some clones in this sample may be carry-over from other donors' samples.

This clonotype was counted ten times or more. This chain connects TRBV7-2 to TRBJ1-2; no clear D gene. Trimming removed 1 base at V and 5 bases at J, with 14 bases between. Germline CDR1 SGHTA, CDR2 FQGNSA. This CDR3 is built from 15 residues. The CDR3 DNA sequence: TGTGCCAGCAGCTTAGTTGAGACGAGGATTTATGGCTACACCTTC. It encodes CASSLVETRIYGYTF.

The genes are TRBV25-1 and TRBJ1-1; D is unresolved. This CDR3 contains 11 residues. With 3 bases removed from V and 13 bases from J, the gap between germline ends came to 12 bases. CDR1 MGHDK and CDR2 SYGVNS come from the germline V gene. In nucleotides, the CDR3 is TGTGCCAGCAGTGAGCGCCACGTTTGTTTCTTT. Encoded protein: CASSERHVCFF.

The chain carries TRBV28 and TRBJ1-6; unclear D gene. With 8 bases removed from V and 11 bases from J, the gap between germline ends came to 13 bases. Germline loops: CDR1 MDHEN, CDR2 SYDVKM. CDR3 length: 12 amino acids. The DNA of the CDR3 is TGTGCCAGCTTAGGGAATCTGGCACCCCTCCACTTT. Translating it yields CASLGNLAPLHF.

This clonotype has more than one count but fewer than ten. J is TRBJ1-1 and V is TRBV18; D call uncertain. This CDR3 region has 15 residues. Germline V gene data show CDR1 as KGHSH and CDR2 as LQKENI. V was pared by 4 bases and J by 1 base, with 13 bases between. The CDR3 loop reads CASSLGGRQNTEAFF. As DNA, the CDR3 is TGTGCCAGCTCACTTGGAGGCAGACAGAACACTGAAGCTTTCTTT.

A single count supports this clonotype. This rearrangement joins TRBV10-3 to TRBJ2-2; 8 bases match TRBD1. The length of the CDR3 is 17 residues. Germline loops: CDR1 ENHRY, CDR2 SYGVKD. V gave up 5 bases and J gave up 0 bases; unmatched junction bases: 8. CDR3 bases: TGTGCCATCAGTCCGTCTCCGGGACAGGCGAACACCGGGGAGCTGTTTTTT. Residues: CAISPSPGQANTGELFF.

This clonotype was seen repeatedly, ten times or more. The rearrangement uses TRBV4-1 and TRBJ2-2, with 10 bases that match TRBD2. The V gene end was trimmed by 0 bases and the J gene end by 3 bases; junction bases not matched to a gene: 4. The germline gives CDR1 MGHRA, CDR2 YSYEKL. This CDR3 comprises 17 residues. Here the CDR3 reads CASSQDWSGRDTGELFF. The CDR3 coding sequence is TGCGCCAGCAGCCAAGATTGGAGCGGGAGGGACACCGGGGAGCTGTTTTTT.

The sample holds one count of this clonotype. This chain uses TRBV5-6 with TRBJ1-1; D gene unclear. The V end was cut by 0 bases, the J end by 1 base, with 7 bases between. The germline CDR1 and CDR2 sequences are SGHDT and YYEEEE. The CDR3 runs to 14 residues. The CDR3 here is CASSLGHRNTEAFF. In DNA, the CDR3 is TGTGCCAGCAGCTTGGGACACAGGAACACTGAAGCTTTCTTT.

This clonotype was counted a few times. V and J are TRBV29-1 and TRBJ1-4; possibly TRBD1 for D (6 bases). This CDR3 spans 14 amino acids. V lost 5 bases and J lost 7, with 17 bases in between. From germline, CDR1 is SQVTM and CDR2 ANQGSEA. CDR3 region: CSVRETGQGEKLFF. The CDR3 DNA is TGCAGCGTTCGGGAGACAGGACAAGGTGAAAAACTGTTTTTT. Using reference TRBV29-1 and TRBJ1-4 for the parts outside the CDR3, the full variable domain is SAVISQKPSRDICQRGTSLTIQCQVDSQVTMMFWYRQQPGQSLTLIATANQGSEATYESGFVIDKFPISRPNLTFSTLTVSNMSPEDSSIYLCSVRETGQGEKLFFGSGTQLSVL.

This clonotype was counted between two and nine times. V usage is TRBV9 and J usage is TRBJ1-1; 9 bases are shared with TRBD1. V trimming: 0 bases; J trimming: 8 bases; junction bases outside the gene matches: 2. Germline CDR1 and CDR2: SGDLS and YYNGEE. The CDR3 is 13 residues long. CDR3 DNA: TGTGCCAGCAGCGTAGTTGGGACAGGGGAAGCTTTCTTT. Its protein is CASSVVGTGEAFF. The full variable domain, in which reference TRBV9 and TRBJ1-1 provide the parts outside the CDR3, is DSGVTQTPKHLITATGQRVTLRCSPRSGDLSVYWYQQSLDQGLQFLIQYYNGEERAKGNILERFSAQQFPDLHSELNLSSLELGDSALYFCASSVVGTGEAFFGQGTRLTVV.

This clonotype was seen only a few times. The V and J genes are TRBV12-3 or TRBV12-4 and TRBJ1-3, with D possibly being TRBD1 (6 bases). The V end was cut by 3 bases, the J end by 2 bases, with 8 bases between. The CDR3 has 14 amino acids. DNA for the CDR3: TGTGCCAGCAGTTTTTCAGGGGCTGGAAACACCATATATTTT. Protein: CASSFSGAGNTIYF.